The source of this T cell receptor (beta chain) is a study of blood T cells in healthy people across ages. General study points: Naive T cell percentage showed a strong correlation with the diversity of TCR beta. Changes seen in expanded clonotypes were possibly confounded by donor CMV status left unknown. Per million T cells, TCR beta diversity dropped about linearly as age rose.

The CDR3 is 15 amino acids. V was trimmed by 6 bases and J by 1 base, leaving 18 bases between them. CDR1 and CDR2 from the germline V gene are SQVTM and ANQGSEA. A note on this clonotype: Antigen: not known.

A J-beta primer mix and a sample-barcoded 5' primer were used in a second PCR of about 7 to 12 cycles. In TCRdb, the 5' RACE reads were re-called with MiXCR into one record per CDR3 protein. The sample has over 1,500,000 distinct CDR3 sequences, approximately 40% seen once; the top ten hold 20% to 25%. This sequence originates from a human donor in good health. The J gene is TRBJ1-2, the V gene TRBV29-1, with a tentative D call TRBD1 (5 bases). Sequenced input: blood. The CDR3 nucleotides read TGCAGCGTGGAAATCCGGGACTCCCGTAACTATGGCTACACCTTC. It is translated as CSVEIRDSRNYGYTF.